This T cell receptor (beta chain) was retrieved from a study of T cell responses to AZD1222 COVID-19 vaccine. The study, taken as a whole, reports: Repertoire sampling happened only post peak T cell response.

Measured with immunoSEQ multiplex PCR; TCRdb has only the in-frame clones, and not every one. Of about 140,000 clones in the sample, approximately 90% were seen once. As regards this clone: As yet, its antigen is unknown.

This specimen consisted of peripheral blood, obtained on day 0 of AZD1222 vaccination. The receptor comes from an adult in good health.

The CDR3 DNA is TGTGCCAGCAGCTGGACTCGGGGGAACACTGAAGCTTTCTTT. It yields the protein CASSWTRGNTEAFF. The V and J genes are TRBV11-3 and TRBJ1-1, with no clear D. Germline values: CDR1 SGHNT, CDR2 YENEEA. The CDR3 sequence is 14 residues long. Trimming pared 4 bases from V and 1 base from J, leaving 10 bases between.